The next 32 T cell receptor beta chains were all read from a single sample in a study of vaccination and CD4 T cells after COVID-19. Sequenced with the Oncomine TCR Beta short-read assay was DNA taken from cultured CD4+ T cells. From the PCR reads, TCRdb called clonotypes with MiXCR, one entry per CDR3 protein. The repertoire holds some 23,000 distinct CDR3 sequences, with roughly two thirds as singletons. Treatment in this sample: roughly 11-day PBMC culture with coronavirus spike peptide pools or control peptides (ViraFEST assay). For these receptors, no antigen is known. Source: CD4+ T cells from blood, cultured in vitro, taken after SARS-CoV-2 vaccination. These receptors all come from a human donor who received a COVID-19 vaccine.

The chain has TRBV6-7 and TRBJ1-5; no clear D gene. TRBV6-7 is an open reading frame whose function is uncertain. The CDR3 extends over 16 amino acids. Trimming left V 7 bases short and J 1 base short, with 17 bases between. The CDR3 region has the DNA TGTGCCAGCACCCTCTGTTTGAGGGTCAGCAATCAGCCCCAGCATTTT. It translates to CASTLCLRVSNQPQHF.

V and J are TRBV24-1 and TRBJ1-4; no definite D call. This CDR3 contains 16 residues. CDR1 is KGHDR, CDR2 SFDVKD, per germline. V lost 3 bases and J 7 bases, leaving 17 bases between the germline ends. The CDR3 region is CATSDMLRIRSEKLFF. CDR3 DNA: TGTGCCACCAGTGATATGTTAAGGATTCGGAGTGAAAAACTGTTTTTT.

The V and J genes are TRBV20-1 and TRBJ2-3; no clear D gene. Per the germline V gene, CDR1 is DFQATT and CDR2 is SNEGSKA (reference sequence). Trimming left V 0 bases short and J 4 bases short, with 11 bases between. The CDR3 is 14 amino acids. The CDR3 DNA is TGCAGTGCTAGAGATCCCCTAGTGGCAGATACGCAGTATTTT. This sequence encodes CSARDPLVADTQYF.

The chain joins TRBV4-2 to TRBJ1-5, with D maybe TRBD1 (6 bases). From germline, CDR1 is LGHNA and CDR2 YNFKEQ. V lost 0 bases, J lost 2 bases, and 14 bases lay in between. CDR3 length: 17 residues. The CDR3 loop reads CASSQEEGGLGNQPQHF. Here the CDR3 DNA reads TGTGCCAGCAGCCAAGAAGAGGGGGGGCTGGGCAATCAGCCCCAGCATTTT.

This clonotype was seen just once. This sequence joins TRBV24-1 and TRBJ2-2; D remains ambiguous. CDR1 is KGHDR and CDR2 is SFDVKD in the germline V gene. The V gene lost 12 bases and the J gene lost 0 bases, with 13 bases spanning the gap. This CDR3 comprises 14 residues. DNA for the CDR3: TGTGCCGTGGAGACGCTAGCGAACACCGGGGAGCTGTTTTTT. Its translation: CAVETLANTGELFF.

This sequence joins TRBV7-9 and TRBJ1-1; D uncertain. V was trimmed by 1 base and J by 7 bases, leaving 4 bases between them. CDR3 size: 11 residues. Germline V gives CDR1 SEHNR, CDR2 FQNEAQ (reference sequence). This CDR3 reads CASSLGDEAFF. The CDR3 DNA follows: TGTGCCAGCAGCTTAGGGGATGAAGCTTTCTTT.

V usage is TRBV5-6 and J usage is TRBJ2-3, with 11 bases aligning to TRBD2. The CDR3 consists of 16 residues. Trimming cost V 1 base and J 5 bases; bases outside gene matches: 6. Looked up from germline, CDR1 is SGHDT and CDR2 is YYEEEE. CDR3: CASSLLAGGREDTQYF. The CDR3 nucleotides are TGTGCCAGCAGCTTGTTAGCGGGGGGGCGCGAAGATACGCAGTATTTT.

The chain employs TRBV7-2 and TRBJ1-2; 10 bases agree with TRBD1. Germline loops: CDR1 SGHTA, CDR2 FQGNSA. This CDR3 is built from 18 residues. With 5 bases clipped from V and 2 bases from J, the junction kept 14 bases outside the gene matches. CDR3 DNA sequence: TGTGCCAGCAGCCACGCAACCACAGGACAGGGGGGAAACTATGGCTACACCTTC. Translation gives CASSHATTGQGGNYGYTF.

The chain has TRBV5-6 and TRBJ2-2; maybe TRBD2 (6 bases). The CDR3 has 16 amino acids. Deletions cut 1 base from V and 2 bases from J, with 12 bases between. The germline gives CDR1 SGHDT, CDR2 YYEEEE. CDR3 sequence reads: CASSLSGGPNTGELFF. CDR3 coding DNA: TGTGCCAGCAGCTTGTCCGGGGGTCCTAACACCGGGGAGCTGTTTTTT.

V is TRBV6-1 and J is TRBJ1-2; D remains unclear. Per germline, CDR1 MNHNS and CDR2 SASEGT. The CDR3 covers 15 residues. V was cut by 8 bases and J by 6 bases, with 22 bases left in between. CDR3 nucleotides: TGTGCCAGCCGGGAGCGGGAGATACGGAGGGATGGCTACACCTTC. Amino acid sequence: CASREREIRRDGYTF.

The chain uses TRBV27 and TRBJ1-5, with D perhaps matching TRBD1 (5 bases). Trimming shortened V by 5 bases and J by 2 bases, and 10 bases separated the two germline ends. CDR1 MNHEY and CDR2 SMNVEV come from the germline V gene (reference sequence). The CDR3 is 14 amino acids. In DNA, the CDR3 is TGTGCCAGCAGTCCCCAGGGAGGCAATCAGCCCCAGCATTTT. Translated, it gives CASSPQGGNQPQHF.

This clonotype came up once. CDR3 loop: CAGGSRDRARNEQFF. The CDR3 DNA follows: TGTGCCGGCGGGTCTCGGGACAGGGCTCGCAATGAGCAGTTCTTC. V is TRBV30 and J is TRBJ2-1; 9 nucleotides line up with TRBD1. The CDR3 loop spans 15 amino acids. Losses at the gene ends were 8 bases for V and 6 bases for J; bases not matched to a gene: 14. The germline V gene has CDR1 GTSNPN and CDR2 SVGIG (reference sequence).

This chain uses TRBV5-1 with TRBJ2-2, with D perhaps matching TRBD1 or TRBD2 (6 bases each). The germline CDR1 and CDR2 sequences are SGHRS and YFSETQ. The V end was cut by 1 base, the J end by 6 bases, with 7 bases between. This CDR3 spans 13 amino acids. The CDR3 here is CASSLRGPGELFF. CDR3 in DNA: TGCGCCAGCAGCTTGCGGGGGCCCGGGGAGCTGTTTTTT.

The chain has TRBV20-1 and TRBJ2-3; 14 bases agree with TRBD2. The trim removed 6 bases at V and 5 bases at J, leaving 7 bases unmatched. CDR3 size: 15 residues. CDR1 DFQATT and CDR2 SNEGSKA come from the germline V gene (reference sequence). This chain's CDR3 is CSAPTSGGARDTQYF. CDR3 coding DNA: TGCAGTGCCCCGACTAGCGGGGGGGCCAGAGATACGCAGTATTTT.

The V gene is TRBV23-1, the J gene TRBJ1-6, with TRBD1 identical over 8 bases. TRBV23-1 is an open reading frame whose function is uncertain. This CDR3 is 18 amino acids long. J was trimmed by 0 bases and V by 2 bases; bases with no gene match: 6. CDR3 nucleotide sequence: TGCGCCAGCAGTCAACAGGGGGCAAAGAGCTCCTATAATTCACCCCTCCACTTT. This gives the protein CASSQQGAKSSYNSPLHF.

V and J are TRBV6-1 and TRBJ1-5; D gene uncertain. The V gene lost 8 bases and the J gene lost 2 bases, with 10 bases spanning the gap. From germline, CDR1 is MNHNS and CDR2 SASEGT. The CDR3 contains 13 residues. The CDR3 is CASGKLGNQPQHF. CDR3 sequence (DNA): TGTGCCAGCGGAAAATTAGGCAATCAGCCCCAGCATTTT.

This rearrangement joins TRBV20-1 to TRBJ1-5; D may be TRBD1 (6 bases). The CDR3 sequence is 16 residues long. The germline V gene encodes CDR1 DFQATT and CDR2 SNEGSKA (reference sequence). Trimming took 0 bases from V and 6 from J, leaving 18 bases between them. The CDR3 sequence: CSAREGRTGWAQPQHF. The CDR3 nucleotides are TGCAGTGCTAGAGAGGGAAGAACAGGGTGGGCTCAGCCCCAGCATTTT.

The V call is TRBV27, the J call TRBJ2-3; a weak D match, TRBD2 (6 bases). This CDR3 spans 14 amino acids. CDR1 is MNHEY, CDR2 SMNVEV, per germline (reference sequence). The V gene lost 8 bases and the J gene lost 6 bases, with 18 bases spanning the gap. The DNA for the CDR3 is TGTGCCAGCGCCAAAACTAGCAGTGGGGATACGCAGTATTTT. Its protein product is CASAKTSSGDTQYF.

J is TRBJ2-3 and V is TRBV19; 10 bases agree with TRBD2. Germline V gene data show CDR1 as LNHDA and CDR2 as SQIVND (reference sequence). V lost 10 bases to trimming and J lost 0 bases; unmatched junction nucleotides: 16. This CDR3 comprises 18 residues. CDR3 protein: CATSGGLAGAPSTDTQYF. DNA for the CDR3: TGTGCCACCTCGGGTGGTCTAGCGGGGGCCCCAAGCACAGATACGCAGTATTTT.

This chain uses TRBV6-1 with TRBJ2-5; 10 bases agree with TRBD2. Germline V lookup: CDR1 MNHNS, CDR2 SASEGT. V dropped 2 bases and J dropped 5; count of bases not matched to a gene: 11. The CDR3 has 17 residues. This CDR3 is CASSELRAGGPLETQYF. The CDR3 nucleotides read TGTGCCAGCAGTGAACTTCGAGCGGGGGGGCCGTTGGAGACCCAGTACTTC.

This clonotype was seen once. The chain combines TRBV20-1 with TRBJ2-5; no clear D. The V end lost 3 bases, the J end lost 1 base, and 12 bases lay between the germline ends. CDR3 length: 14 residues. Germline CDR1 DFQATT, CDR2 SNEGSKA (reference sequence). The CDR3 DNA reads TGCAGTGCTAGGGCTAGTCTCGGCCAAGAGACCCAGTACTTC. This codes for CSARASLGQETQYF.

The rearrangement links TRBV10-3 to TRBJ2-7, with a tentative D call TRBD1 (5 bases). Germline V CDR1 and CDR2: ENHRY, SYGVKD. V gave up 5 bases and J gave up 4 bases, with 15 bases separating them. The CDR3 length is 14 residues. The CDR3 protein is CAISQGFSTYEQYF. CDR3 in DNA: TGTGCCATCAGTCAGGGTTTTTCGACGTACGAGCAGTACTTC.

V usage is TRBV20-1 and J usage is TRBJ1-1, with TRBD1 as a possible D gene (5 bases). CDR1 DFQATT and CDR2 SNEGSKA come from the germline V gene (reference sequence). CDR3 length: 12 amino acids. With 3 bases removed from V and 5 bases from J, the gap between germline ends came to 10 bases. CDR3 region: CSASSGGTEAFF. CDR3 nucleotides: TGCAGTGCTAGTTCTGGGGGAACTGAAGCTTTCTTT.

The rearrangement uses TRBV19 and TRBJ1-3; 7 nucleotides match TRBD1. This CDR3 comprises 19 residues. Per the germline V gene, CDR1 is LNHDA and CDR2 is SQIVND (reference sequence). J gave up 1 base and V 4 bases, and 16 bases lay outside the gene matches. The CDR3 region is CASSKRDRMGRGSGNTIYF. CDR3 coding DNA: TGTGCCAGTAGTAAAAGGGACAGAATGGGCCGGGGGTCTGGAAACACCATATATTTT. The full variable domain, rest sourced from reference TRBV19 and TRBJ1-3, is DGGITQSPKYLFRKEGQNVTLSCEQNLNHDAMYWYRQDPGQGLRLIYYSQIVNDFQKGDIAEGYSVSREKKESFPLTVTSAQKNPTAFYLCASSKRDRMGRGSGNTIYFGEGSWLTVV.

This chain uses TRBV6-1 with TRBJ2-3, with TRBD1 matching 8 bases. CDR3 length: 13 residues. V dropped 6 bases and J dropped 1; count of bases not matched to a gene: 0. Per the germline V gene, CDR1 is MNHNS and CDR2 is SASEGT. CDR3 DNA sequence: TGTGCCAGCAGGACAGGGGGCACAGATACGCAGTATTTT. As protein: CASRTGGTDTQYF.

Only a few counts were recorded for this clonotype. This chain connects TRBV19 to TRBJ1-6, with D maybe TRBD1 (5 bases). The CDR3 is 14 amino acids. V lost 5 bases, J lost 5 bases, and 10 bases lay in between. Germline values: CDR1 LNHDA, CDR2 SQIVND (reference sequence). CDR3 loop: CASSGGTNNSPLHF. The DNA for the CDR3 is TGTGCCAGTAGTGGAGGGACCAATAATTCACCCCTCCACTTT.

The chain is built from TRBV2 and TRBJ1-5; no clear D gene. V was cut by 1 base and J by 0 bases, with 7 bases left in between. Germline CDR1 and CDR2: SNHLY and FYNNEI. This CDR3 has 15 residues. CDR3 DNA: TGTGCCAGCAGTGAAGGGAATCTTAGCAATCAGCCCCAGCATTTT. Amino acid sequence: CASSEGNLSNQPQHF.

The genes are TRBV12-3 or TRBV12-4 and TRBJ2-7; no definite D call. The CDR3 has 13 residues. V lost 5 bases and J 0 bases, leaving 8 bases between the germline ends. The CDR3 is CASSPRSSYEQYF. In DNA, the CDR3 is TGTGCCAGCAGTCCGAGGAGCTCCTACGAGCAGTACTTC.

As DNA, the CDR3 is TGCGCCAGCAGGTTAGGGGCGGTGGACACTGAAGCTTTCTTT. It translates to CASRLGAVDTEAFF. This rearrangement joins TRBV5-1 to TRBJ1-1; possible D gene TRBD1, 5 bases. CDR3 length equals 14 residues. Germline-derived CDR1 and CDR2 are SGHRS and YFSETQ. The ends were cut back, 5 bases at V and 3 bases at J, with 14 bases in the middle. The whole variable domain, filled in from reference TRBV5-1 and TRBJ1-1, reads KAGVTQTPRYLIKTRGQQVTLSCSPISGHRSVSWYQQTPGQGLQFLFEYFSETQRNKGNFPGRFSGRQFSNSRSEMNVSTLELGDSALYLCASRLGAVDTEAFFGQGTRLTVV.

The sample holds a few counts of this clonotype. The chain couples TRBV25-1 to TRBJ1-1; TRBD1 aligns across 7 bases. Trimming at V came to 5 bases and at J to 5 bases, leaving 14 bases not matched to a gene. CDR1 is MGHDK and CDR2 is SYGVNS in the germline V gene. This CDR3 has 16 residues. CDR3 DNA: TGTGCCAGCAGTAAAGGTTACAGGGGAAGGAGTACTGAAGCTTTCTTT. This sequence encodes CASSKGYRGRSTEAFF.

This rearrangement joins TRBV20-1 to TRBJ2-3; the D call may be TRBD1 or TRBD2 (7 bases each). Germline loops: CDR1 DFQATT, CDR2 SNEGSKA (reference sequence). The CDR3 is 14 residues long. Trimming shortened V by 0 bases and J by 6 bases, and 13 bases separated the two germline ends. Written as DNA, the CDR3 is TGCAGTGCTAGAGATCTCCAGGGGGGGGATACGCAGTATTTT. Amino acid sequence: CSARDLQGGDTQYF.

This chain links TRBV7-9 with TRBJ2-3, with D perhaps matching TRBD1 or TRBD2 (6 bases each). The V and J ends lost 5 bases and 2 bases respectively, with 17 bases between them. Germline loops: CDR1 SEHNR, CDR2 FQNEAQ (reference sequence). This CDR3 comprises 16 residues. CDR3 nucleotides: TGTGCCAGCAGCCCCCTTACGGGGGCCATCACAGATACGCAGTATTTT. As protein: CASSPLTGAITDTQYF.